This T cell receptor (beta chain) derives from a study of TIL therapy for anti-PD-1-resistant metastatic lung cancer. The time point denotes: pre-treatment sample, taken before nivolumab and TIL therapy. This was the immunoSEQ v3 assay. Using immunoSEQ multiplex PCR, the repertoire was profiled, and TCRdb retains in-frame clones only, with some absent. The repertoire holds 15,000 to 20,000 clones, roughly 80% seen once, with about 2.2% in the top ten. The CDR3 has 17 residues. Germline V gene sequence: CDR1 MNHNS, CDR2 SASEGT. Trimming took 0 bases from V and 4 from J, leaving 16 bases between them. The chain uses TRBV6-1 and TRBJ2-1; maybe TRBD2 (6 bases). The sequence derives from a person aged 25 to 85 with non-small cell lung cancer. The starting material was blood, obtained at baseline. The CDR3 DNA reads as TGTGCCAGCAGTGAAGCGCTGGGGGGTAGGGGATACAATGAGCAGTTCTTC. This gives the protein CASSEALGGRGYNEQFF.